This TCR beta chain was found in a study of T cells and copy number aberrations in small-cell lung cancer. Broader study findings: The study's sample size was small, so findings need validation. Between roughly 75-98% of clones were confined to one tumor region.

This CDR3 is built from 14 residues. V shed 4 bases and J 3 bases; nucleotides not matched to a gene: 2. Germline lookup yields CDR1 SGHKS and CDR2 YYEKEE (reference sequence). A remark on this clone: Its cognate antigen is unknown.

The repertoire was sequenced with immunoSEQ multiplex PCR; TCRdb's copy has only in-frame clones and lacks some. Of some 540 clones in the sample, 94% were seen once. Source material: tumor tissue. The clonotype was recovered from a man aged 50-59 years with small cell lung cancer. The V call is TRBV5-5, the J call TRBJ1-3; 9 nucleotides match TRBD1. CDR3 DNA sequence: TGTGCCAGCAGCCCGGACAGGGGTGGAAACACCATATATTTT. This codes for CASSPDRGGNTIYF.